This paragraph covers one T cell receptor beta chain sequence. The antigen is undetermined. The data were obtained in a study of T-cell memory formation after mild COVID-19. The wider study: For the most part, TCR clusters were specific to one donor. The study, taken as a whole, reports: Contracting clones from day 15 to 85 had balanced CD4/CD8; later expanders favoured CD4+.

TCRdb processed the 5' RACE reads anew with MiXCR; each CDR3 protein has one entry. The sample holds under 700,000 distinct CDR3 sequences; around 21% are singletons and the top ten take about 12%. The V segment lost 3 bases and the J segment 7 bases; nucleotides outside the gene matches: 3. This CDR3 has 14 amino acids. Germline V gene sequence: CDR1 SGHVS, CDR2 FQNEAQ. The TCR comes from an adult woman who had mild COVID-19 (a few samples of this study predate the infection). Cell type and time point are not known. V is TRBV7-8 and J is TRBJ1-1; 12 nucleotides agree with TRBD1. Sequencing was carried out using PBMCs or a T cell subset sorted from them (not recorded which). The CDR3 region is CASSFGTGGNEAFF. The CDR3 region has the DNA TGTGCCAGCAGCTTCGGGACAGGGGGCAATGAAGCTTTCTTT.